This T cell receptor (beta chain) appears in the sequencing data of a study of T-cell memory formation after mild COVID-19. Germline CDR1 reads SGHDT; CDR2 reads YYEEEE. The V end lost 4 bases, the J end lost 5 bases, and 15 bases lay between the germline ends. CDR3 length equals 14 residues. This clonotype was counted at least ten times. Each CDR3 protein gets one entry after TCRdb re-called the 5' RACE reads with MiXCR. The sample holds 300,000 or so distinct CDR3 sequences, around 15% seen once. The genes are TRBV5-6 and TRBJ2-5; D might be TRBD1 or TRBD2, each matching 6 bases. Sample: PBMCs or a T cell subset sorted from them (not recorded which). This TCR was recovered from a man between 18 and 35 years old who had mild COVID-19 (a few samples of this study predate the infection). Cell type and time point are not known. For the CDR3, the DNA is TGTGCCAGCAGCCCTGGAGGGGGTACGGAGACCCAGTACTTC. It yields the protein CASSPGGGTETQYF.